This T cell receptor (beta chain) derives from a study of sequential checkpoint blockade in melanoma. Sequenced by immunoSEQ multiplex PCR; TCRdb stores in-frame clones only, minus some. Here the sample spans around 18,000 clones, approximately 69% being singletons. Indicated treatment: randomized to nivolumab then ipilimumab (arm A) or the reverse (arm B). CDR1 is LNHDA, CDR2 SQIVND, per germline (reference sequence). The CDR3 contains 12 residues. Trimming stripped 8 bases from V and 4 bases from J, with 11 bases between. This chain connects TRBV19 to TRBJ1-2, with D possibly being TRBD1 (6 bases). The sample consisted of CD8+ T cells sorted from blood (inferred from file names), taken from a patient given nivolumab and ipilimumab in sequence. The sequence was obtained from a human donor with melanoma. CDR3 sequence reads: CASRDTAYGYTF. The CDR3, as DNA: TGTGCCAGTCGGGACACTGCCTATGGCTACACCTTC.